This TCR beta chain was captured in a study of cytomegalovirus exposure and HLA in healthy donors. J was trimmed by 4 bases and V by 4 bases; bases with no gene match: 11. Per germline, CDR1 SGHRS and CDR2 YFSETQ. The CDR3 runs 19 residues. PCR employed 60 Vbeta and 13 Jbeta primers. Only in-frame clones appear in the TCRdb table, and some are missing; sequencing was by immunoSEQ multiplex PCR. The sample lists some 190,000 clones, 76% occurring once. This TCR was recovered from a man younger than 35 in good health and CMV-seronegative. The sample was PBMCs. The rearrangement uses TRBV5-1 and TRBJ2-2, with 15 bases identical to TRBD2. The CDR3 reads CASSHRTSGGAKTTGELFF. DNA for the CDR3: TGCGCCAGCAGCCACCGGACTAGCGGGGGGGCCAAGACCACCGGGGAGCTGTTTTTT.